Sequencing of this T cell receptor (beta chain) was carried out in a study of response to subunit inactivated influenza vaccine (dated by TCRdb to 2017 to 2018). Some background on the complete study: The study used deep quantitative T cell receptor repertoire profiling to track responses to a trivalent subunit inactivated influenza vaccine. What the study reported, not specific to this receptor: The authors suggested that each seasonal influenza vaccination may recruit only a limited number of new T cells.

This clonotype was detected many times. Its antigen remains unidentified. No much larger clone exists at a distance of one base, and base qualities are not known. Sample time point, as interpreted from the label and publication: approximately 45 days after influenza vaccine administration. Library creation used RT-PCR. Instrument used: Illumina HiSeq 2500. In TCRdb, the public reads were trimmed at Q25 with fastp and aligned with MiXCR, with productive beta chains retained. CDR3 protein duplicates are merged, each entry listing the most common genes and DNA. This sample is represented by approximately 500,000 distinct CDR3 sequences; approximately 13% of them were singletons. The top ten hold roughly 13% of the sample. CDR1 and CDR2 were assigned from the germline V gene as SGHTA and FQGNSA. The CDR3, cysteine through phenylalanine, is 15 amino acids long. The kept DNA is CDR3 alone, 45 bases in frame from the first base. The V and J ends are trimmed by 1 base and 1 base, leaving 11 bases between them.

Sequenced here: PBMCs from blood, sampled more than 35 days after vaccination. This clonotype was obtained from a man aged 45-65 years who received an inactivated influenza vaccine. Donor details come from another sample of the same person, matched by shared clones. The chain uses TRBV7-2 and TRBJ2-7; the D gene could be either TRBD1 or TRBD2, each agreeing at 5 bases. The CDR3 corresponds to CASSLGDVPSYEQYF. The DNA is TGTGCCAGCAGCTTAGGGGACGTCCCTTCCTACGAGCAGTACTTC.